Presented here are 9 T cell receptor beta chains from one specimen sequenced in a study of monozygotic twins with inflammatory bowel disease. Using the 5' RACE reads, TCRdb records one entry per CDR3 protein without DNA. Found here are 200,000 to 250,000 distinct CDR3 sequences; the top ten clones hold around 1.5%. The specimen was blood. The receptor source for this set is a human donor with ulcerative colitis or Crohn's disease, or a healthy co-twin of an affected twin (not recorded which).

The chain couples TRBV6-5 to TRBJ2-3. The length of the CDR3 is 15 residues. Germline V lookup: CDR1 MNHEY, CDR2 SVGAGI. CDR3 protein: CASSYSMGVADTQYF.

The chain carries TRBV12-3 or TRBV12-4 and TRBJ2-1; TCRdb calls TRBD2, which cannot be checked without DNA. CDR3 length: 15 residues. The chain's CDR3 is CASSPTSGGGGEQFF.

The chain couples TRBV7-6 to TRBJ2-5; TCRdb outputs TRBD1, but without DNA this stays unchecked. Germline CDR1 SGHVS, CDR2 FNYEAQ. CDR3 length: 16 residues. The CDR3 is CASSSDRGQKGETQYF.

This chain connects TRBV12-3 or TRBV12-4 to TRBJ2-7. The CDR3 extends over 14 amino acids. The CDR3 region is CASSLDYNSYEQYF.

CDR3 sequence: CASSRPQGDTF. The chain couples TRBV27 to TRBJ1-2; TCRdb lists TRBD1, though no DNA is available to test this call. The CDR3 is 11 amino acids. Germline CDR1 is MNHEY and CDR2 is SMNVEV (reference sequence).

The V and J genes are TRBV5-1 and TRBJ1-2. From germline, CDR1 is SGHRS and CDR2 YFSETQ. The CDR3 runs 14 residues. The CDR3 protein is CASSVARSRDGYTF.

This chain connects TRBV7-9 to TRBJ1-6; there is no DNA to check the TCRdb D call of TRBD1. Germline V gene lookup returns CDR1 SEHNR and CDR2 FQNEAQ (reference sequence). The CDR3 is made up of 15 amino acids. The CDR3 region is CASSLGGDYNSPLHF.

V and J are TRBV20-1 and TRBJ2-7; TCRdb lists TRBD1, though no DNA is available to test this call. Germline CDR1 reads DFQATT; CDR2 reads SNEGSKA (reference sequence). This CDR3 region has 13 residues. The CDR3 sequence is CSASEQGLDEQYF.

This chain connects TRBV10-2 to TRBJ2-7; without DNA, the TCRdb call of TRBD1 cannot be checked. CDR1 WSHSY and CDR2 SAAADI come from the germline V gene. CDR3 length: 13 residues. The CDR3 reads CASTIGQSYEQYF.